These 15 T cell receptor beta chains were all obtained from the same sample, sequenced in a study of blood T cell repertoires in COVID-19. Profiled with immunoSEQ multiplex PCR; TCRdb holds only in-frame clones, not every one. The profile shows some 80,000 clones, around 80% of them singletons. The sequenced sample consisted of peripheral blood. The source is a man aged 60 to 75 with active or convalescent COVID-19.

The gene calls are TRBV2 and TRBJ2-3; 8 bases align to TRBD2. This CDR3 region has 16 residues. The junction had 9 bases not matched to a gene; V was cut back by 4 bases and J by 3 bases. Germline values: CDR1 SNHLY, CDR2 FYNNEI. The CDR3, as DNA: TGTGCCAGCAGTGCAGGTCGGACTAGCAGTACAGATACGCAGTATTTT. Its translation is CASSAGRTSSTDTQYF.

J is TRBJ1-4 and V is TRBV9; perhaps TRBD1 as D (6 bases). Germline-derived CDR1 and CDR2 are SGDLS and YYNGEE. CDR3 length: 15 amino acids. Trimming left V 3 bases short and J 4 bases short, with 13 bases between. This CDR3 is CASSANRAYNEKLFF. The CDR3 nucleotides are TGTGCCAGCAGCGCAAACAGGGCTTATAATGAAAAACTGTTTTTT. Supplemented by reference TRBV9 and TRBJ1-4, the full variable domain reads DSGVTQTPKHLITATGQRVTLRCSPRSGDLSVYWYQQSLDQGLQFLIQYYNGEERAKGNILERFSAQQFPDLHSELNLSSLELGDSALYFCASSANRAYNEKLFFGSGTQLSVL.

This sequence joins TRBV7-2 and TRBJ1-2; tentative D call: TRBD1 (6 bases). Trimming left V 2 bases short and J 6 bases short, with 10 bases between. The CDR3 is 13 amino acids. The germline V gene encodes CDR1 SGHTA and CDR2 FQGNSA. The CDR3 DNA reads TGTGCCAGCAGCTTAACAGGGAAAGATGGCTACACCTTC. As protein: CASSLTGKDGYTF.

This clone was seen more than once but under ten times. This chain links TRBV7-8 with TRBJ1-5; possibly TRBD1 for D (5 bases). CDR1 and CDR2 (germline): SGHVS, FQNEAQ. Trimming pared 1 base from V and 2 bases from J, leaving 6 bases between. The CDR3 length is 14 residues. This chain's CDR3 is CASSLVGGNQPQHF. The CDR3 DNA is TGTGCCAGCAGCTTAGTAGGGGGCAATCAGCCCCAGCATTTT.

The genes are TRBV29-1 and TRBJ2-1; 13 bases line up with TRBD2. The V segment lost 5 bases and the J segment 10 bases; nucleotides outside the gene matches: 5. The germline V gene has CDR1 SQVTM and CDR2 ANQGSEA. The CDR3 contains 13 residues. DNA of the CDR3: TGCAGCGTTAGGACTAGCGGGGGACGAGAGCAGTTCTTC. Protein sequence: CSVRTSGGREQFF.

The rearrangement joins TRBV4-3 to TRBJ2-1; TRBD2 matches 7 bases. This CDR3 is built from 12 residues. CDR1 and CDR2 from the germline V gene are LGHNA and YSLEER. V trimming: 3 bases; J trimming: 12 bases; junction bases outside the gene matches: 5. The CDR3 here is CASSHSTGGQFF. The CDR3 coding sequence is TGCGCCAGCAGCCATAGCACGGGAGGGCAGTTCTTC.

This rearrangement joins TRBV7-2 to TRBJ1-4, with D hard to call. The CDR3 spans 17 residues. Germline lookup yields CDR1 SGHTA and CDR2 FQGNSA. V gave up 3 bases and J gave up 6 bases, with 20 bases separating them. CDR3 bases: TGTGCCAGCAGCTTTGGTCCAGGCAGTAGATTCCATGAAAAACTGTTTTTT. This translates into CASSFGPGSRFHEKLFF.

The chain carries TRBV14 and TRBJ1-2; D unresolved. V gave up 0 bases and J gave up 4 bases, with 9 bases separating them. This CDR3 region has 14 residues. Germline CDR1 SGHDN, CDR2 FVKESK. This CDR3 is CASSQDLAVYGYTF. The DNA of the CDR3 is TGTGCCAGCAGCCAAGATTTGGCAGTCTATGGCTACACCTTC.

The count of this clone is one. The chain joins TRBV11-2 to TRBJ2-2; the D gene is possibly TRBD2 (7 bases). The V and J ends lost 4 bases and 5 bases respectively, with 17 bases between them. Germline V CDR1 and CDR2: SGHAT, FQNNGV. The CDR3 contains 16 residues. CDR3 nucleotide sequence: TGTGCCAGCAGCTCCATGGGGGGGGCTGGTACCGGGGAGCTGTTTTTT. It translates to CASSSMGGAGTGELFF.

This clone was seen repeatedly, ten times or more. The chain joins TRBV14 to TRBJ1-1, with D unclear. Trimming removed 4 bases from V and 4 bases from J, with 13 bases in between. This CDR3 is 14 amino acids long. Germline CDR1 and CDR2: SGHDN and FVKESK. CDR3 amino acids: CASSPMGRPTEAFF. The CDR3 nucleotides are TGTGCCAGCAGCCCGATGGGCCGGCCCACTGAAGCTTTCTTT.

The chain couples TRBV27 to TRBJ1-4; 11 bases align to TRBD1. Germline CDR1 MNHEY, CDR2 SMNVEV (reference sequence). CDR3 size: 17 residues. Trimming took 6 bases from V and 0 from J; bases not matched to a gene: 6. In DNA form, the CDR3 reads TGTGCCAGCAGGCCGGGACAGGGGGTTGCAACTAATGAAAAACTGTTTTTT. It translates to CASRPGQGVATNEKLFF.

The chain employs TRBV5-1 and TRBJ1-1, with D possibly matching TRBD1 (5 bases). Looked up from germline, CDR1 is SGHRS and CDR2 is YFSETQ. The ends were cut back, 4 bases at V and 3 bases at J, with 19 bases in the middle. This CDR3 has 16 residues. In DNA form, the CDR3 reads TGCGCCAGCAGCCCAGGGACTGCTCAAAGGGACACTGAAGCTTTCTTT. The encoded protein is CASSPGTAQRDTEAFF.

This clone came up once. The chain recombines TRBV11-2 with TRBJ2-3, with 9 bases aligning to TRBD2. Germline V gives CDR1 SGHAT, CDR2 FQNNGV. Trimming removed 5 bases from V and 3 bases from J; junction bases left unmatched: 9. This CDR3 is built from 16 residues. This CDR3 is CASSILSGGKTDTQYF. The DNA of the CDR3 is TGTGCCAGCAGCATCCTCAGCGGGGGGAAGACAGATACGCAGTATTTT.

The chain's CDR3 is CASRPSGGAGGELFF. For the CDR3, the DNA is TGCGCCAGCAGACCCAGTGGGGGGGCCGGCGGGGAGCTGTTTTTT. V usage is TRBV5-1 and J usage is TRBJ2-2; maybe TRBD2 (7 bases). This CDR3 has 15 residues. V dropped 5 bases and J dropped 7 bases, with 18 bases sitting between them. The germline gives CDR1 SGHRS, CDR2 YFSETQ.

The gene calls are TRBV5-4 and TRBJ1-2, with TRBD1 identical over 7 bases. The CDR3 has 15 amino acids. CDR1 SGHNT and CDR2 YYREEE come from the germline V gene (reference sequence). The V segment lost 4 bases and the J segment 3 bases; nucleotides outside the gene matches: 9. CDR3 nucleotides: TGTGCCAGCAGCGCCGGGACAGTCCTTGACTATGGCTACACCTTC. It encodes CASSAGTVLDYGYTF.